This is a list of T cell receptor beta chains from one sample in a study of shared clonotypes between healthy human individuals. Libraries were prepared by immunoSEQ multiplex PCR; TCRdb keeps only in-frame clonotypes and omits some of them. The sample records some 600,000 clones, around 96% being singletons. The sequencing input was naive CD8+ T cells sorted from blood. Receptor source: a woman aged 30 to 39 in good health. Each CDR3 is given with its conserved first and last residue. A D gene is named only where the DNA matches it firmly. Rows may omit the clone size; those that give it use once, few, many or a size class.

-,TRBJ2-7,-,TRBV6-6,TGTGCCAGCAGTTACTGGACACCCGGCTACGAGCAGTACTTC,CASSYWTPGYEQYF
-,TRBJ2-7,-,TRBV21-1,TGTGCCAGCAGCACAAAGCGGGAGTCTTACTCCGAGCAGTACTTC,CASSTKRESYSEQYF
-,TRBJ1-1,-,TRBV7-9,TGTGCCAGCAGCGCGGACACCGTGGGTGAAGCTTTCTTT,CASSADTVGEAFF
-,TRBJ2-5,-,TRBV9,TGTGCCAGCAGCGTAGGACTAATTGATTCGCAGACCCAGTACTTC,CASSVGLIDSQTQYF
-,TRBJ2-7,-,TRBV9,TGTGCCAGCAGCGAGGGACTGGGTTCCTACGAGCAGTACTTC,CASSEGLGSYEQYF
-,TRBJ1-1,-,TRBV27,TGTGCCAGCAGACCAGGGGTGGGAAACACTGAAGCTTTCTTT,CASRPGVGNTEAFF
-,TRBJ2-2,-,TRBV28,TGTGCCAGCAGTTTGGGGGGACCCGAGAACACCGGGGAGCTGTTTTTT,CASSLGGPENTGELFF
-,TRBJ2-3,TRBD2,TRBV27,TGTGCCAGCAGTTTATCAGGACTAGCGACAGATACGCAGTATTTT,CASSLSGLATDTQYF
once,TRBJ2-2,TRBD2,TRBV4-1,TGCGCCAGCAGCCGGGGGGGGACTAGCGGAAAATACACCGGGGAGCTGTTTTTT,CASSRGGTSGKYTGELFF
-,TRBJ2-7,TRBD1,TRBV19,TGTGCCAGTAGTTACGGACAGGGGAACCCCGAGCAGTACTTC,CASSYGQGNPEQYF
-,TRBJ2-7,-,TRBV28,TGTGCCAGCAGTTTCCCACAGGCGCTTAGCTCCTACGAGCAGTACTTC,CASSFPQALSSYEQYF
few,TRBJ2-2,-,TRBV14,TGTGCCAGCACCCTATCGGGGGTCGGGGAGCTGTTTTTT,CASTLSGVGELFF
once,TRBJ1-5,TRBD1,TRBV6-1,TGTGCCAGCAGAGGACAGGGAAGTAGCAATCAGCCCCAGCATTTT,CASRGQGSSNQPQHF
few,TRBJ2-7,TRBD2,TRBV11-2,TGTGCCAGCAGCTTAGAAGCGGGAGGGCTCTACGAGCAGTACTTC,CASSLEAGGLYEQYF
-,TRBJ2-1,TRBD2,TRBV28,TGTGCCAGCAGTTCACCACTAGCGGCTTCCTACAATGAGCAGTTCTTC,CASSSPLAASYNEQFF
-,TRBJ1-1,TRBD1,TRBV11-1,TGTGCCAGCAGCTTAGCCACAGGGGATCCTGAAGCTTTCTTT,CASSLATGDPEAFF
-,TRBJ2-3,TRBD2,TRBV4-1,TGCGCCAGCAGCCAACTAGCGGGAGGAGATACGCAGTATTTT,CASSQLAGGDTQYF
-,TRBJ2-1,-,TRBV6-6,TGTGCCAGCAGTTACCCAGTCGGAGGAGAGCAGTTCTTC,CASSYPVGGEQFF
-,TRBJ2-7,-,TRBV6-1,TGTGCCAGCAGTGAAGTCGGGGCCTCCTACGAGCAGTACTTC,CASSEVGASYEQYF
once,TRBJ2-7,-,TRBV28,TGTGCCAGCAGTTTCGCTAGGAAGGGCTACGAGCAGTACTTC,CASSFARKGYEQYF
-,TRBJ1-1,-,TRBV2,TGTGCCCGAGTCCCGTTCGGGTTGAACACTGAAGCTTTCTTT,CARVPFGLNTEAFF
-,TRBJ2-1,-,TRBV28,TGTGCCAGCACCTCAAACAATGAGCAGTTCTTC,CASTSNNEQFF
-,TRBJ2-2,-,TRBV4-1,TGCGCCAGCAGCCAAGAATTTGCTAGCGCCGAGATGACCGGGGAGCTGTTTTTT,CASSQEFASAEMTGELFF
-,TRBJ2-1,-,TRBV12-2,TGTGCAAGTCGCTTAAGACTAGTGGATGAGCAGTTCTTC,CASRLRLVDEQFF
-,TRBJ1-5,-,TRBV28,TGTGCCAGCAGTTGGACAGTTAGTAATCAGCCCCAGCATTTT,CASSWTVSNQPQHF
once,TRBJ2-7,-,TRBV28,TGTGCCAGCGGGGAGCACGGCTCCTACGAGCAGTACTTC,CASGEHGSYEQYF
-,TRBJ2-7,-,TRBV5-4,TGTGCCAGCAGCCGACCCCTGGACGGGAGCAGCTCCTACGAGCAGTACTTC,CASSRPLDGSSSYEQYF
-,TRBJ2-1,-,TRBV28,TGTGCCAGCAGCTTCCCCAGCAATGAGCAGTTCTTC,CASSFPSNEQFF
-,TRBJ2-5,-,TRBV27,TGTGCCAGCAGTTTATTTACAGGGCAAGAGACCCAGTACTTC,CASSLFTGQETQYF
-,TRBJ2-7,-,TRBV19,TGTGCCAGTAGTATAACCGCCAGCTCCTACGAGCAGTACTTC,CASSITASSYEQYF
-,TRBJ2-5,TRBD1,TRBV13,TGTGCCAGCAGCCTCCGGGACAGGGGCTACCAAGAGACCCAGTACTTC,CASSLRDRGYQETQYF
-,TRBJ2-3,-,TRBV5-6,TGTGCCAGCAGCTTGTTGGGCAGAACAGATACGCAGTATTTT,CASSLLGRTDTQYF
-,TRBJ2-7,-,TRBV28,TGTGCCAGCATCCCCAAGGGCGAATTCTACGAGCAGTACTTC,CASIPKGEFYEQYF
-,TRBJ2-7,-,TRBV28,TGTGCCAGCGAAGCCGGGCGGCGGCAGTACTTC,CASEAGRRQYF
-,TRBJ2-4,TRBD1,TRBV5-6,TGTGCCAGCACCGATATTCGGGACAGCGAAAACATTCAGTACTTC,CASTDIRDSENIQYF
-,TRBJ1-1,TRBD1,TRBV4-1,TGCGCCAGCAGCCAAGGGGAAGGGGGCGGTATGAACACTGAAGCTTTCTTT,CASSQGEGGGMNTEAFF
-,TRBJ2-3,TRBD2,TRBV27,TGTGCCAGCAGCCCCCGGGGACTAGCGGGGAGCACAGATACGCAGTATTTT,CASSPRGLAGSTDTQYF
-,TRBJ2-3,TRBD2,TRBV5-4,TGTGCCAGCAGCTTGGCCTGGCTAGCGGAGAGCACAGATACGCAGTATTTT,CASSLAWLAESTDTQYF
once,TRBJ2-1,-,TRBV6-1,TGTGCCAGCAGTGAAGGGTTACAAGCAGCGCCGGCCTACAATGAGCAGTTCTTC,CASSEGLQAAPAYNEQFF
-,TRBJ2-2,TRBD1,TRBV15,TGTGCCACCAGCAGACCCGGGACAGTCAACACCGGGGAGCTGTTTTTT,CATSRPGTVNTGELFF
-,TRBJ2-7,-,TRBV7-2,TGTGCCAGCAGCAGCACCTACGAGCAGTACTTC,CASSSTYEQYF
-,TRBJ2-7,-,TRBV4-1,TGCGCCAGCAGCCAGCAGGAACGATTCTACGAGCAGTACTTC,CASSQQERFYEQYF
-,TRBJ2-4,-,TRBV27,TGTGCCAGCAGTCCCTTGGGGGAGGTAGCCAAAAACATTCAGTACTTC,CASSPLGEVAKNIQYF